This passage covers 9 T cell receptor beta chains from one sample sequenced in a study of early T cells in non-severe SARS-CoV-2 infection. TCRdb redid the calling of the 5' RACE reads with MiXCR, one entry per CDR3 protein. The data show approximately 66,000 distinct CDR3 sequences, 13% seen once. The sample taken for sequencing was whole blood. The receptors come from an adult who was a healthcare worker with PCR-confirmed SARS-CoV-2 infection or an uninfected control (not recorded which).

This clonotype was observed at least ten times. A read error may account for a junction end that differs from germline. The chain combines TRBV7-7 with TRBJ2-3; 10 nucleotides align to TRBD1. Germline CDR1 reads SSHAT; CDR2 reads FNYEAQ (reference sequence). The CDR3 runs 15 residues. The CDR3 nucleotides are TGTGCTAGCAGCCCGGGGACAGGGGGCACAGATACGCAGTATTTT. Protein sequence: CASSPGTGGTDTQYF.

This clonotype has more than one count but fewer than ten. The rearrangement joins TRBV30 to TRBJ1-4; no clear D. CDR1 is GTSNPN and CDR2 is SVGIG in the germline V gene (reference sequence). The CDR3 covers 14 residues. V shed 1 base and J shed 8 bases, with 14 bases lying between them. Here the CDR3 reads CAWSELSNKEKLFF. The CDR3 region has the DNA TGTGCCTGGAGTGAATTGAGTAACAAGGAAAAACTGTTTTTT.

This chain joins TRBV12-3 or TRBV12-4 and TRBJ1-5; no clear D gene. The V and J ends lost 6 bases and 4 bases respectively, with 16 bases between them. CDR3 length equals 15 residues. CDR3 sequence: CASSPRRGSNQPQHF. The CDR3 nucleotides are TGTGCCAGCAGCCCCAGGCGTGGGTCTAATCAGCCCCAGCATTTT.

There are a few counts of this clonotype. The rearrangement uses TRBV7-2 and TRBJ2-1; TRBD1 matches 9 bases. J lost 7 bases, V lost 4 bases, and 8 bases had no gene match. The CDR3 is made up of 15 amino acids. Germline V gene sequence: CDR1 SGHTA, CDR2 FQGNSA. The CDR3 coding sequence is TGTGCCAGCAGCTCCCAGGGACAGGGAGGGAATGAGCAGTTCTTC. Translation: CASSSQGQGGNEQFF.

This clonotype was found many times. The chain is built from TRBV27 and TRBJ2-7; no firm D call. Trimming shortened V by 4 bases and J by 4 bases, and 14 bases separated the two germline ends. Germline V CDR1 and CDR2: MNHEY, SMNVEV (reference sequence). The CDR3 spans 14 residues. The CDR3 region is CASSSYAAEYEQYF. Written as DNA, the CDR3 is TGTGCCAGCAGTTCGTACGCAGCCGAATACGAGCAGTACTTC.

This clonotype was detected many times. The genes are TRBV6-8 and TRBJ2-2, with 10 bases fitting TRBD2. Germline loops: CDR1 MNHGY, CDR2 SAAAGT. The V gene end was trimmed by 0 bases and the J gene end by 5 bases; junction bases not matched to a gene: 3. There are 16 residues in the CDR3. CDR3 nucleotides: TGTGCCAGCAGTTACTCGGCTAGCGGGGGTACCGGGGAGCTGTTTTTT. Translation gives CASSYSASGGTGELFF.

About this clonotype itself: One end of the junction is discordant with germline, which a read error may explain. The rearrangement joins TRBV9 to TRBJ2-2, with TRBD2 as a possible D gene (5 bases). Germline CDR1 and CDR2: SGDLS and YYNGEE. The length of the CDR3 is 12 residues. This CDR3 reads CASSVSAGEPFF. CDR3 nucleotide sequence: TGTGCCAGCAGCGTAAGCGCCGGGGAGCCGTTTTTT. Looking up the rest from reference TRBV9 and TRBJ2-2 gives the full variable domain: DSGVTQTPKHLITATGQRVTLRCSPRSGDLSVYWYQQSLDQGLQFLIQYYNGEERAKGNILERFSAQQFPDLHSELNLSSLELGDSALYFCASSVSAGEPFFGEGSRLTVL.

In its sample, this clonotype was seen many times. The rearrangement joins TRBV10-1 to TRBJ2-7, with D perhaps TRBD1 (7 bases). The CDR3 spans 16 residues. The V gene lost 4 bases and the J gene lost 5 bases, with 21 bases spanning the gap. Germline V gene lookup returns CDR1 WNHNN and CDR2 SYGVQD (reference sequence). CDR3: CASSVEGARRMDEQYF. The CDR3 DNA follows: TGCGCCAGCAGTGTGGAGGGGGCGCGGCGCATGGACGAGCAGTACTTC.

This clonotype has only a few counts. This chain links TRBV10-3 with TRBJ1-3, with D possibly matching TRBD1 (5 bases). The CDR3 has 14 residues. Trimming removed 9 bases from V and 3 bases from J, with 15 bases in between. Germline V gene data show CDR1 as ENHRY and CDR2 as SYGVKD. CDR3 coding DNA: TGTGCCATTACCGAGGGGCGGAATGGAAACACCATATATTTT. Translating gives CAITEGRNGNTIYF.